Each of the 9 T cell receptor beta chains below was sequenced from the same sample in a study of blood T cell repertoires in COVID-19 (dated by TCRdb to the early 2020s). Libraries were built with the immunoSEQ multiplex PCR assay. TCRdb provides this immuneACCESS table in a form limited to in-frame rearrangements. Some clones are lacking; in checked studies, under half of them reflect an unresolved V gene, and why the rest are absent is not known. For this sample there are fewer than 350,000 clones; nearly 90% appear just once. The ten largest clones capture roughly 1.5% of the sample. The specimen was PBMCs or T cells enriched from blood (not recorded which). These receptors all come from a woman aged 18 to 35 with acute COVID-19.

The CDR3 loop is CASSLEGKAASYNEQFF. CDR3 DNA: TGTGCCAGCAGCTTAGAGGGCAAAGCGGCATCCTACAATGAGCAGTTCTTC. This chain joins TRBV13 and TRBJ2-1; perhaps TRBD2 as D (5 bases). The CDR3 is 17 amino acids. Trimming shortened V by 1 base and J by 1 base, and 14 bases separated the two germline ends. The germline gives CDR1 PRHDT, CDR2 FYEKMQ (reference sequence).

The rearrangement links TRBV11-1 to TRBJ1-1; TRBD1 matches 9 bases. In germline, CDR1 is SGHAT, CDR2 FQDESV (reference sequence). The ends lost 1 base at V and 4 bases at J; junction bases unmatched: 4. This CDR3 is built from 15 residues. CDR3 loop: CASSLVRTGVTEAFF. The CDR3 DNA is TGTGCCAGCAGCTTAGTGAGGACAGGGGTCACTGAAGCTTTCTTT.

This sequence joins TRBV7-2 and TRBJ2-7, with 8 bases lining up with TRBD2. The V gene end was trimmed by 5 bases and the J gene end by 2 bases; junction bases not matched to a gene: 5. CDR3 length: 14 residues. Germline V gene lookup returns CDR1 SGHTA and CDR2 FQGNSA. CDR3 in amino acids: CASSARGVTYEQYF. The CDR3 coding sequence is TGTGCCAGCAGCGCGCGGGGGGTGACCTACGAGCAGTACTTC.

V gene TRBV6-2 or TRBV6-3 combines with J gene TRBJ1-2; D possibly corresponds to TRBD1 (6 bases). The CDR3 runs 12 residues. The ends were cut back, 4 bases at V and 7 bases at J, with 10 bases in the middle. The germline V gene encodes CDR1 MNHEY and CDR2 SVGEGT. The CDR3 region has the DNA TGTGCCAGCAGTTCACAGGGATTTGGCTACACCTTC. Protein: CASSSQGFGYTF.

This clone appeared once. The CDR3 reads CASSFVGTSVNTGELFF. The CDR3 bases are TGTGCCAGCAGCTTTGTTGGGACTAGCGTAAACACCGGGGAGCTGTTTTTT. The gene calls are TRBV5-8 and TRBJ2-2, with 10 bases fitting TRBD2. The CDR3 runs 17 residues. V was pared by 2 bases and J by 2 bases, with 6 bases of the junction left unmatched. The V gene's germline CDR1 is SGHTS and CDR2 YDEGEE.

This clone was observed a single time. The CDR3 coding sequence is TGCAGTGCTAGTTCTAGCGGGACCTACGAGCAGTACTTC. Translated, it gives CSASSSGTYEQYF. The rearrangement links TRBV20-1 to TRBJ2-7; 9 bases match TRBD2. CDR3 size: 13 residues. CDR1 DFQATT and CDR2 SNEGSKA come from the germline V gene (reference sequence). With 3 bases clipped from V and 2 bases from J, the junction kept 2 bases outside the gene matches.

The V and J genes are TRBV5-1 and TRBJ1-1, with D perhaps matching TRBD1 (5 bases). Between the trimmed V and J ends, which lost 5 bases and 5 bases, there was a span of 13 bases. In germline, CDR1 is SGHRS, CDR2 YFSETQ. The CDR3 has 13 residues. The CDR3 loop is CASRGAGRTEAFF. In nucleotides, the CDR3 is TGCGCCAGCAGAGGGGCGGGGAGGACTGAAGCTTTCTTT. Using reference TRBV5-1 and TRBJ1-1 for the parts outside the CDR3, the full variable domain is KAGVTQTPRYLIKTRGQQVTLSCSPISGHRSVSWYQQTPGQGLQFLFEYFSETQRNKGNFPGRFSGRQFSNSRSEMNVSTLELGDSALYLCASRGAGRTEAFFGQGTRLTVV.

This sequence joins TRBV2 and TRBJ2-3; D is perhaps TRBD2 (5 bases). V lost 6 bases, J lost 0 bases, and 16 bases lay in between. This CDR3 has 16 residues. Per germline, CDR1 SNHLY and CDR2 FYNNEI. CDR3 nucleotides: TGTGCCAGCAGCCCGAGCGGCAGCCTAAGCACAGATACGCAGTATTTT. It encodes CASSPSGSLSTDTQYF.

This chain connects TRBV27 to TRBJ2-7; D might be TRBD1 (7 bases). V was shortened by 2 bases and J by 4 bases, with 15 bases between the two germline ends. Germline V gives CDR1 MNHEY, CDR2 SMNVEV (reference sequence). There are 15 residues in the CDR3. CDR3 amino acids: CASSLGGGGVYEQYF. The DNA for the CDR3 is TGTGCCAGCAGTTTAGGAGGAGGGGGCGTTTACGAGCAGTACTTC.